This TCR beta chain was recovered during a study of cytomegalovirus exposure and HLA in healthy donors. This clone is a singleton in its sample. The PCR ran on 60 Vbeta and 13 Jbeta primers. Method: immunoSEQ multiplex PCR; TCRdb's copy keeps in-frame clones and lacks some. This table has about 110,000 clones, roughly 76% appearing once. Trimming pared 4 bases from V and 0 bases from J, leaving 10 bases between. The length of the CDR3 is 14 residues. Germline V gene data show CDR1 as SGHVS and CDR2 as FQNEAQ. This TCR derives from a woman aged 50 to 65 in good health and CMV-seropositive. The chain has TRBV7-8 and TRBJ2-7, with D uncertain. Sequencing was performed on PBMCs. CDR3 sequence reads: CASSWAGNSYEQYF. For the CDR3, the DNA is TGTGCCAGCAGCTGGGCAGGAAACTCCTACGAGCAGTACTTC. The variable domain in full, completed from reference TRBV7-8 and TRBJ2-7, reads GAGVSQSPRYKVAKRGQDVALRCDPISGHVSLFWYQQALGQGPEFLTYFQNEAQLDKSGLPSDRFFAERPEGSVSTLKIQRTQQEDSAVYLCASSWAGNSYEQYFGPGTRLTVT.